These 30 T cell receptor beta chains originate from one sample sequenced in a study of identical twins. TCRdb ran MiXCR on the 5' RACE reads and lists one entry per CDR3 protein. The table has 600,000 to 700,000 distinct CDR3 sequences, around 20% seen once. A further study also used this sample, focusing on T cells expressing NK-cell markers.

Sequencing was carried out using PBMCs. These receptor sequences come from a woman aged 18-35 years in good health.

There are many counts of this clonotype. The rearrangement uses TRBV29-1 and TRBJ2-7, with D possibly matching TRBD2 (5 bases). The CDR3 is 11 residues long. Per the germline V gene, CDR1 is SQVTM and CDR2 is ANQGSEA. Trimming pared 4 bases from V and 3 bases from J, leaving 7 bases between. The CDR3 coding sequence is TGCAGCGTTGGACGGGGCTACGAGCAGTACTTC. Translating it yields CSVGRGYEQYF.

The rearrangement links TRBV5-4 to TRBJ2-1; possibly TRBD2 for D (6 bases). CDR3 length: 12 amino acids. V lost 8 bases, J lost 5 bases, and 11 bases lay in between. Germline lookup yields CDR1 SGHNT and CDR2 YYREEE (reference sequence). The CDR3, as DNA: TGTGCCAGTGGGACTGACAACAATGAGCAGTTCTTC. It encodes CASGTDNNEQFF.

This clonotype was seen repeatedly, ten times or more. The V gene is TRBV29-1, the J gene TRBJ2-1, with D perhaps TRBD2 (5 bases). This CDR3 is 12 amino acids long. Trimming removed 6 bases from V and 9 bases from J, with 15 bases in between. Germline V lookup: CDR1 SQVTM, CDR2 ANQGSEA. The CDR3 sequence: CSVQLLGGEQFF. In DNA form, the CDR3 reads TGCAGCGTACAACTACTAGGCGGTGAGCAGTTCTTC.

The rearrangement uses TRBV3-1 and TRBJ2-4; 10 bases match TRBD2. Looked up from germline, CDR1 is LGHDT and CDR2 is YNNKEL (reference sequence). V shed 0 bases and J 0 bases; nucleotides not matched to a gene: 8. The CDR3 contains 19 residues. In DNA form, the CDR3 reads TGTGCCAGCAGCCAAGAGCTAGCGGGGGAATTCTTAGCCAAAAACATTCAGTACTTC. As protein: CASSQELAGEFLAKNIQYF.

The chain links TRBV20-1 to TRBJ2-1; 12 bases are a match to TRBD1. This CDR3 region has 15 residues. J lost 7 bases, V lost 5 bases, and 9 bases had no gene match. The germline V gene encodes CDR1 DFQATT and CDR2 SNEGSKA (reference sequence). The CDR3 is CSAGTGTGGSNEQFF. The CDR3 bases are TGCAGTGCTGGTACCGGGACAGGGGGCTCGAATGAGCAGTTCTTC.

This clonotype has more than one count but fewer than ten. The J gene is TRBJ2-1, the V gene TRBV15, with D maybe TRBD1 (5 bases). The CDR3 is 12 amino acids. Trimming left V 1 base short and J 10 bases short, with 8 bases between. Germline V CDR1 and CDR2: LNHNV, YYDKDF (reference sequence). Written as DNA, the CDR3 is TGTGCCACCAGCAGAGGGACAAGCGAGCAGTTCTTC. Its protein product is CATSRGTSEQFF.

CDR3: CAISARGSDYGYTF. The CDR3 nucleotides are TGTGCCATCAGCGCCAGGGGATCCGACTATGGCTACACCTTC. The rearrangement links TRBV10-3 to TRBJ1-2, with a possible D match to TRBD1 (6 bases). V was clipped by 6 bases and J by 3 bases, with 14 bases between them. The CDR3 runs to 14 residues. Germline CDR1 ENHRY, CDR2 SYGVKD.

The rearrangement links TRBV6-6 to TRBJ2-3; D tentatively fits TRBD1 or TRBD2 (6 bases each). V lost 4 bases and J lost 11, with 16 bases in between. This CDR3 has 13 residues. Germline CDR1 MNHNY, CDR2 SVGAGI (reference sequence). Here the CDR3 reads CASSSPPGGGQYF. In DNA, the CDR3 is TGTGCCAGCAGTTCCCCTCCTGGAGGGGGGCAGTATTTT.

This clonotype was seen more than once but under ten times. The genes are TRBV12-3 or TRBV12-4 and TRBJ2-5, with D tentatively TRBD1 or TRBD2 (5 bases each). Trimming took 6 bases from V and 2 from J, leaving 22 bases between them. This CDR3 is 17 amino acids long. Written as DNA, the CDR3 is TGTGCCAGCAGCCCAGCGCCGGGGCGGGCGTTGCAAGAGACCCAGTACTTC. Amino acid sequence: CASSPAPGRALQETQYF.

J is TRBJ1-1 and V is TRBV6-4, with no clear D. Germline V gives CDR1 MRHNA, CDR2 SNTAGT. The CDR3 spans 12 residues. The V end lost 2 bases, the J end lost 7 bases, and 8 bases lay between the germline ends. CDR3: CASSDSYYEAFF. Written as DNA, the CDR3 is TGTGCCAGCAGTGACAGTTACTATGAAGCTTTCTTT.

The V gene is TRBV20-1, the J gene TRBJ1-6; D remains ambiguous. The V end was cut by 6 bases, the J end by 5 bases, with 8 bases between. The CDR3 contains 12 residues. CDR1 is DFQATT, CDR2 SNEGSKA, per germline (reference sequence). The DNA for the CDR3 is TGCAGTGCCAGTCCCAATAATTCACCCCTCCACTTT. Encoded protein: CSASPNNSPLHF.

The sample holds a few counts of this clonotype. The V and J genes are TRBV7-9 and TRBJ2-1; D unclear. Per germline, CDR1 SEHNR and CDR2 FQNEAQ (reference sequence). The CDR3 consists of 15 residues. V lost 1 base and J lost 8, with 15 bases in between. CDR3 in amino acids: CASSLERQAWDEQFF. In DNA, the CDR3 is TGTGCCAGCAGCTTAGAGAGACAAGCCTGGGATGAGCAGTTCTTC.

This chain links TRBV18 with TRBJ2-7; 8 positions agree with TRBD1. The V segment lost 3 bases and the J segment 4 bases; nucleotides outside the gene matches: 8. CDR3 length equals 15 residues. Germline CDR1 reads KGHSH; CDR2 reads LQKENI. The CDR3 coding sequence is TGTGCCAGCTCACCTTCAGGGGGCGGAAGATACGAGCAGTACTTC. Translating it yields CASSPSGGGRYEQYF.

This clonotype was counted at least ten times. DNA for the CDR3: TGTGCCAGCAGTCCCGGAGCCTATGGCTACACCTTC. Amino acid sequence: CASSPGAYGYTF. V and J are TRBV5-6 and TRBJ1-2; no clear D gene. CDR1 is SGHDT, CDR2 YYEEEE, per germline. This CDR3 comprises 12 residues. Trimming shortened V by 5 bases and J by 4 bases, and 9 bases separated the two germline ends.

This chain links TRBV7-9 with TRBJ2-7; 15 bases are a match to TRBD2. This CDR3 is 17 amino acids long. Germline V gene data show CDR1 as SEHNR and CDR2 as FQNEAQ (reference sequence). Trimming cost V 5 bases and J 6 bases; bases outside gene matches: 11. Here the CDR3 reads CASSKTSGTSGRSEQYF. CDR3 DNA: TGTGCCAGCAGCAAAACTTCCGGGACTAGCGGGAGGTCCGAGCAGTACTTC.

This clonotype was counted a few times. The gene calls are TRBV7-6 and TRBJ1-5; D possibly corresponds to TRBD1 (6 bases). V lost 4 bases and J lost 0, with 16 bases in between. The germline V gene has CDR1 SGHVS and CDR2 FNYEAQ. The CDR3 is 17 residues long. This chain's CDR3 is CASSSGAGVHSNQPQHF. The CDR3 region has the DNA TGTGCCAGCAGCTCAGGGGCGGGGGTGCATAGCAATCAGCCCCAGCATTTT. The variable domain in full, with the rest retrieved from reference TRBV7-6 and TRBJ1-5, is GAGVSQSPRYKVTKRGQDVALRCDPISGHVSLYWYRQALGQGPEFLTYFNYEAQQDKSGLPNDRFSAERPEGSISTLTIQRTEQRDSAMYRCASSSGAGVHSNQPQHFGDGTRLSIL.

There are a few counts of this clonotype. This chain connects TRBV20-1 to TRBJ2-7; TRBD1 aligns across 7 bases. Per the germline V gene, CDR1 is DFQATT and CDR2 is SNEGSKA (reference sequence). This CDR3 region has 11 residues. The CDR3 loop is CRVGQAREQYF. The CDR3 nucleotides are TGCAGGGTTGGACAGGCCCGCGAGCAGTACTTC.

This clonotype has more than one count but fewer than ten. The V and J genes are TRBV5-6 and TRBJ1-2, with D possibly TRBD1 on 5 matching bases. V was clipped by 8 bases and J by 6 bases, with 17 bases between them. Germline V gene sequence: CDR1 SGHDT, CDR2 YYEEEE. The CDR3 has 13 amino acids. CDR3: CASSGTRRDGYTF. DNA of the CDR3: TGTGCCAGTTCAGGGACCAGGAGGGATGGCTACACCTTC.

The CDR3 DNA reads as TGTGCCAGCAGCCTTACGCCAATCACCGGGGAGCTGTTTTTT. It codes for CASSLTPITGELFF. The chain recombines TRBV3-1 with TRBJ2-2; unclear D gene. Germline V gives CDR1 LGHDT, CDR2 YNNKEL (reference sequence). Trimming cost V 4 bases and J 4 bases, with 10 bases left between them. CDR3 length equals 14 residues.

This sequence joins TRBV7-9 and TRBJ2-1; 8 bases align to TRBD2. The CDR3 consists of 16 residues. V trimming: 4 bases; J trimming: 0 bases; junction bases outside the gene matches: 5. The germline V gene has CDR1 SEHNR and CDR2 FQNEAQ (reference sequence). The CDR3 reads CASSSVAGRSYNEQFF. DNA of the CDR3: TGTGCCAGCAGCTCAGTAGCGGGGCGCTCCTACAATGAGCAGTTCTTC.

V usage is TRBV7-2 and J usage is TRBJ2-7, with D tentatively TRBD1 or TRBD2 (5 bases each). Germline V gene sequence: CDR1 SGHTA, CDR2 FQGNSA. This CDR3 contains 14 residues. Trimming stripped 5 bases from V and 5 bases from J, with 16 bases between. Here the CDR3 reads CASSTQRGSHEQYF. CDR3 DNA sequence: TGTGCCAGCAGCACGCAGAGGGGTTCCCACGAGCAGTACTTC.

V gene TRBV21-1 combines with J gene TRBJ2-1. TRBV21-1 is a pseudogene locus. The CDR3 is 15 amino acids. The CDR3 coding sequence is TGTGCCAGCAGCAAAGGTTTCGGTCGGAAGAATGAGCAGTTCTTC. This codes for CASSKGFGRKNEQFF.

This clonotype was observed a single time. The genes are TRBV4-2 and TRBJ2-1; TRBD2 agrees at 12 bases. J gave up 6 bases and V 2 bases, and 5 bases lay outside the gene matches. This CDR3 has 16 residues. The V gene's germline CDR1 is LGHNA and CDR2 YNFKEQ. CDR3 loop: CASSQSSGGAFNEQFF. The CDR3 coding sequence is TGTGCCAGCAGCCAATCTAGCGGGGGGGCCTTCAATGAGCAGTTCTTC.

CDR3 loop: CASSLFGGRGAYNEQFF. The CDR3 DNA reads TGTGCCAGCAGTTTATTCGGTGGGCGGGGAGCCTACAATGAGCAGTTCTTC. The rearrangement joins TRBV27 to TRBJ2-1; the D gene is possibly TRBD2 (6 bases). Germline values: CDR1 MNHEY, CDR2 SMNVEV (reference sequence). The CDR3 covers 17 residues. The V end was cut by 1 base, the J end by 2 bases, with 15 bases between.

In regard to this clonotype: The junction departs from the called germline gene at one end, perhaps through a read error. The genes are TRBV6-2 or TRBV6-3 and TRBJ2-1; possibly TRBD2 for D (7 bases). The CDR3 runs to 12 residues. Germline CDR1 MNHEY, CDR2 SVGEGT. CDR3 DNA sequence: TGTGCCAGCTGGGGGGGCTACGATGAGCAGTTCTTC. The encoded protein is CASWGGYDEQFF.

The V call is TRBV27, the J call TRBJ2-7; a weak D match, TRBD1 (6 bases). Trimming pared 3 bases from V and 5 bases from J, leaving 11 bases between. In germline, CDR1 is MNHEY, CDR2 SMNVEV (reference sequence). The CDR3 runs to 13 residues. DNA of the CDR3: TGTGCCAGCAGTTTCAACAGGGAAGACGAGCAGTACTTC. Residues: CASSFNREDEQYF.

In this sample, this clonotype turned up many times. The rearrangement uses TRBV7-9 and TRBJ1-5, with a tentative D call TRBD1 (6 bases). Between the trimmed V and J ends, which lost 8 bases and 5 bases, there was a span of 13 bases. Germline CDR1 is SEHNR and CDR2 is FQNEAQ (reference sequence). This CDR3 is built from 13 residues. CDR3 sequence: CASGGGPHQPQHF. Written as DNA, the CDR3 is TGTGCCAGCGGTGGGGGGCCCCATCAGCCCCAGCATTTT.

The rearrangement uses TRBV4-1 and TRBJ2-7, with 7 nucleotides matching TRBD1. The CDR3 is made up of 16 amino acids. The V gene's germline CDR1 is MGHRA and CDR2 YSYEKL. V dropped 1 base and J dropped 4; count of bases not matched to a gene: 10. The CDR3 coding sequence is TGCGCCAGCAGCCAAGTCGCACAGGGGAATTCGTACGAGCAGTACTTC. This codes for CASSQVAQGNSYEQYF.

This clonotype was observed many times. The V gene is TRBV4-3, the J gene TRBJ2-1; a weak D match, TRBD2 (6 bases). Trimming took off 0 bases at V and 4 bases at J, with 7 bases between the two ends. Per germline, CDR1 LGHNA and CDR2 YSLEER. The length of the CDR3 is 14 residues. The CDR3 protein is CASSQEGLYNEQFF. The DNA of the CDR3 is TGCGCCAGCAGCCAAGAAGGACTATACAATGAGCAGTTCTTC.

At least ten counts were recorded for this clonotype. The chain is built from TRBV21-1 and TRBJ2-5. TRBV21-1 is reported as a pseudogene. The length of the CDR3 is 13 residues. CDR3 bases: TGTGCCAGCAGCAAAGGGAACTTTCGGACCCAGTACTTC. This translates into CASSKGNFRTQYF.